What follows are 10 T cell receptor beta chains derived from one specimen sequenced in a study of somatic mutations in cytotoxic T cells in rheumatoid arthritis. Here immunoSEQ multiplex PCR was the method, and the copy in TCRdb shows in-frame clones only, minus some. Counted here are 15,000 to 20,000 clones, 65% to 85% occurring once; the ten biggest clones make up 10%. Material: CD8+ T cells sorted from blood. All receptors come from an adult with rheumatoid arthritis.

This sequence joins TRBV21-1 and TRBJ2-3; the table gives TRBD2 as D, unverified against the DNA. TRBV21-1 is given as a pseudogene. The CDR3 has 16 residues. Here the CDR3 reads CASSALAGGHSDTQYF. The CDR3, as DNA: TGTGCCAGCAGCGCATTAGCGGGGGGGCATTCAGATACGCAGTATTTT.

The chain carries TRBV2 and TRBJ1-1; no definite D call. Germline V gives CDR1 SNHLY, CDR2 FYNNEI. The CDR3 is made up of 14 amino acids. V lost 7 bases, J lost 5 bases, and 17 bases lay in between. CDR3 protein: CASKPTLGETEAFF. For the CDR3, the DNA is TGTGCCAGCAAACCGACCCTCGGGGAGACTGAAGCTTTCTTT.

The V call is TRBV6-5, the J call TRBJ1-5; D is undetermined. V dropped 3 bases and J dropped 3 bases, with 6 bases sitting between them. Germline V CDR1 and CDR2: MNHEY, SVGAGI. This CDR3 comprises 13 residues. CDR3 coding DNA: TGTGCCAGCAGTTATCGGGACAATCAGCCCCAGCATTTT. Translating it yields CASSYRDNQPQHF.

The CDR3 sequence: CSVDGLKATEAFF. CDR3 in DNA: TGCAGCGTTGACGGCCTCAAGGCCACTGAAGCTTTCTTT. This rearrangement joins TRBV29-1 to TRBJ1-1, with D unclear. V lost 3 bases and J lost 4, with 12 bases in between. CDR1 SQVTM and CDR2 ANQGSEA come from the germline V gene. The CDR3 covers 13 residues. Combining the CDR3 with reference TRBV29-1 and TRBJ1-1 gives the whole variable domain SAVISQKPSRDICQRGTSLTIQCQVDSQVTMMFWYRQQPGQSLTLIATANQGSEATYESGFVIDKFPISRPNLTFSTLTVSNMSPEDSSIYLCSVDGLKATEAFFGQGTRLTVV.

The gene calls are TRBV6-1 and TRBJ1-5; 8 nucleotides line up with TRBD1. Germline lookup yields CDR1 MNHNS and CDR2 SASEGT. This CDR3 is 16 amino acids long. With V trimmed by 2 bases and J by 4 bases, 7 bases remained unmatched. The CDR3 protein is CASSEWSGQGNQPQHF. CDR3 nucleotide sequence: TGTGCCAGCAGTGAATGGTCCGGACAGGGTAATCAGCCCCAGCATTTT.

The chain is built from TRBV7-9 and TRBJ1-1; D unresolved. Germline assignment: CDR1 SEHNR and CDR2 FQNEAQ (reference sequence). Trimming shortened V by 1 base and J by 8 bases, and 14 bases separated the two germline ends. This CDR3 region has 14 residues. The CDR3 loop reads CASSLVPDGQEAFF. Written as DNA, the CDR3 is TGTGCCAGCAGCTTAGTCCCGGACGGGCAAGAAGCTTTCTTT.

V gene TRBV10-1 combines with J gene TRBJ1-1; unclear D gene. Germline values: CDR1 WNHNN, CDR2 SYGVQD (reference sequence). Trimming removed 3 bases from V and 7 bases from J, with 12 bases in between. The CDR3 length is 13 residues. CDR3 in DNA: TGCGCCAGCAGTGATGAGATGAGAGGTGAAGCTTTCTTT. The encoded protein is CASSDEMRGEAFF.

The rearrangement joins TRBV6-6 to TRBJ1-6, with D unclear. The CDR3 spans 15 residues. V lost 10 bases and J lost 1, with 14 bases in between. Germline loops: CDR1 MNHNY, CDR2 SVGAGI (reference sequence). CDR3 coding DNA: TGTGCCACTCGCCAGAAGCCTTCCTATAATTCACCCCTCCACTTT. It yields the protein CATRQKPSYNSPLHF.

This chain joins TRBV7-9 and TRBJ2-3; D might be TRBD1 (5 bases). The CDR3 totals 15 residues. V gave up 5 bases and J gave up 4 bases, with 16 bases separating them. Looked up from germline, CDR1 is SEHNR and CDR2 is FQNEAQ (reference sequence). The CDR3 region is CASSPLVNRPDTQYF. The DNA for the CDR3 is TGTGCCAGCAGCCCCTTAGTGAACAGGCCAGATACGCAGTATTTT.

V gene TRBV28 combines with J gene TRBJ2-3; 14 bases agree with TRBD2. V shed 6 bases and J 3 bases; nucleotides not matched to a gene: 17. The CDR3 covers 20 residues. CDR1 is MDHEN and CDR2 is SYDVKM in the germline V gene. DNA for the CDR3: TGTGCCAGCAGCCACCTCGGGACTAGCGGGAGCCAAACACAAACAGATACGCAGTATTTT. Its translation is CASSHLGTSGSQTQTDTQYF.